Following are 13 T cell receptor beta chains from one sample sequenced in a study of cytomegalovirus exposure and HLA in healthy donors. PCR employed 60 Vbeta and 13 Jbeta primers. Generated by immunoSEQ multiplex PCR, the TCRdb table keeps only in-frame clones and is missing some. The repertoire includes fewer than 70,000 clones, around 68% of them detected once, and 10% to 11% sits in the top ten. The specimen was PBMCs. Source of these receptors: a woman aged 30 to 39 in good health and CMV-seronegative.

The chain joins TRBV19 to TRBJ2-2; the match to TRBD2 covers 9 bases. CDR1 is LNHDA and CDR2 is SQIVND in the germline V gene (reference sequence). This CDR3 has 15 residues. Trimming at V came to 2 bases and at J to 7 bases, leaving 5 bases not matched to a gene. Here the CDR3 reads CASSIPSGVIGELFF. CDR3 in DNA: TGTGCCAGTAGTATACCTAGCGGGGTCATCGGGGAGCTGTTTTTT.

The CDR3 reads CASSEEGGNSYEQYF. For the CDR3, the DNA is TGTGCCAGCAGTGAAGAAGGAGGGAACTCCTACGAGCAGTACTTC. The chain links TRBV2 to TRBJ2-7, with D tentatively TRBD2 (6 bases). V gave up 1 base and J gave up 0 bases, with 10 bases separating them. Germline assignment: CDR1 SNHLY and CDR2 FYNNEI. The CDR3 sequence is 15 residues long.

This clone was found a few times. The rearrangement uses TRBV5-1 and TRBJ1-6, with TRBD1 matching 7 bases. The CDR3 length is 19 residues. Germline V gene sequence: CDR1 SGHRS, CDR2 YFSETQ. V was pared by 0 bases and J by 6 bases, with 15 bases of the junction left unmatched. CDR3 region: CASSLAGTVIARGNSPLHF. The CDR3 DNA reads TGCGCCAGCAGCTTGGCCGGGACAGTTATAGCCCGGGGTAATTCACCCCTCCACTTT.

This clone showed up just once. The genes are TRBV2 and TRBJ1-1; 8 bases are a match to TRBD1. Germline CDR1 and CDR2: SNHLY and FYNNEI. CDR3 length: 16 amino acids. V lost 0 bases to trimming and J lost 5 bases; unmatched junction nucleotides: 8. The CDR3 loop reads CASSEAETGAGTEAFF. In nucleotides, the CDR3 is TGTGCCAGCAGTGAAGCTGAGACAGGGGCAGGAACTGAAGCTTTCTTT.

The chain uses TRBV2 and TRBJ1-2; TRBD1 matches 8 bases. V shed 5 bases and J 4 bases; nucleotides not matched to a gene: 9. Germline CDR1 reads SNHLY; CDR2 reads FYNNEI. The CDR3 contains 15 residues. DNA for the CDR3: TGTGCCAGCAGTAGGACAGGGAATAGCGGCTATGGCTACACCTTC. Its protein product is CASSRTGNSGYGYTF.

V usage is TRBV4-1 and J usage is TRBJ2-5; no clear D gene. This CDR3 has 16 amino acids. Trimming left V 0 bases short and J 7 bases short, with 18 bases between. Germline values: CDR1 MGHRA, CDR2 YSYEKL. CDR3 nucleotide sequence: TGCGCCAGCAGCCAAGATCCAAGGCTAGAACGTAGGACCCAGTACTTC. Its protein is CASSQDPRLERRTQYF.

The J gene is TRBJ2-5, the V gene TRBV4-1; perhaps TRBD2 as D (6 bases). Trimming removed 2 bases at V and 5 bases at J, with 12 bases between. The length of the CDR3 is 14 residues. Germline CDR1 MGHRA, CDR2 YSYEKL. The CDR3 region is CASSQSGTLETQYF. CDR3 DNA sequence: TGCGCCAGCAGCCAATCAGGGACTTTGGAGACCCAGTACTTC.

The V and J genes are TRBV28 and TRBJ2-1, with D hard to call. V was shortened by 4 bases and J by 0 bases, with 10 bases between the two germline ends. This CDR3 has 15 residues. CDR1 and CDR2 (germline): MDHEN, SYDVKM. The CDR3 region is CASSSPFPSYNEQFF. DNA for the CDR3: TGTGCCAGCAGTTCCCCTTTCCCCTCCTACAATGAGCAGTTCTTC.

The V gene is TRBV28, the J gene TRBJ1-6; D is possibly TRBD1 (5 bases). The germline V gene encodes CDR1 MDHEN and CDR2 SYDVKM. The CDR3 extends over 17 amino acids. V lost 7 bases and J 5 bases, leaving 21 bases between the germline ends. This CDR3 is CASTTGAMGIHNSPLHF. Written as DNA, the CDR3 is TGTGCCAGCACCACTGGGGCCATGGGTATCCATAATTCACCCCTCCACTTT.

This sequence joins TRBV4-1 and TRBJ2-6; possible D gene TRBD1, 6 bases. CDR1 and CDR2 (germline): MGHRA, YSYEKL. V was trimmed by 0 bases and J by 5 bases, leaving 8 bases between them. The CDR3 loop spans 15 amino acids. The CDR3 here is CASSQDRGRANVLTF. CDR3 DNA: TGCGCCAGCAGCCAAGATAGGGGGAGGGCCAACGTCCTGACTTTC.

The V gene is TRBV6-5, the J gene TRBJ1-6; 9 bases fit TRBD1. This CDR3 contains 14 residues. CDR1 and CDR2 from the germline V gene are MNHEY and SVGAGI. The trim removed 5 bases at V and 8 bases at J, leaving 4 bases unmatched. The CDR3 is CASSGDRADSPLHF. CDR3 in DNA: TGTGCCAGCAGTGGGGACAGGGCGGATTCACCCCTCCACTTT.

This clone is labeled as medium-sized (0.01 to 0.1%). CDR3 coding DNA: TGTGCCAGCTCACCGGGACAGGGGGCGAGGTGGAACACTGAAGCTTTCTTT. It specifies CASSPGQGARWNTEAFF. The rearrangement joins TRBV18 to TRBJ1-1; 12 bases match TRBD1. Germline loops: CDR1 KGHSH, CDR2 LQKENI. The junction had 6 bases not matched to a gene; V was cut back by 3 bases and J by 1 base. The CDR3 is 17 residues long.

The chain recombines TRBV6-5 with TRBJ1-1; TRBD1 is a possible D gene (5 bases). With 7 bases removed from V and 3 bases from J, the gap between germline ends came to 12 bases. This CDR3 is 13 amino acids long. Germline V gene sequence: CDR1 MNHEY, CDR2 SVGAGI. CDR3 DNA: TGTGCCAGCAATAGGGGAGGGGACACTGAAGCTTTCTTT. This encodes CASNRGGDTEAFF.